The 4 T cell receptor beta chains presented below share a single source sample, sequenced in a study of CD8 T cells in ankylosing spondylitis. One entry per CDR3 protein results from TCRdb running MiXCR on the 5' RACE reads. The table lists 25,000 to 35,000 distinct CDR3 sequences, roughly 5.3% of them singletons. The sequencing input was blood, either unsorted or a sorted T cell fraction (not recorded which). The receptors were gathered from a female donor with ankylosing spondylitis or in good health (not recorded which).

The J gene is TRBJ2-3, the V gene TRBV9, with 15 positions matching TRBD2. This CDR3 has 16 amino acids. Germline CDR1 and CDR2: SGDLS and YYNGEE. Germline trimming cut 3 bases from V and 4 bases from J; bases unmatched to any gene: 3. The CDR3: CASSGTSGRASDTQYF. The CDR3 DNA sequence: TGTGCCAGCAGCGGGACTAGCGGGAGGGCCTCAGATACGCAGTATTTT.

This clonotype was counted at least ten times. The CDR3 loop reads CASSAPSYRGPDTEAFF. As DNA, the CDR3 is TGTGCCAGCAGCGCCCCGTCCTACCGGGGGCCGGACACTGAAGCTTTCTTT. The chain links TRBV9 to TRBJ1-1; tentative D call: TRBD1 (6 bases). Per the germline V gene, CDR1 is SGDLS and CDR2 is YYNGEE. The germline V and J ends were trimmed by 3 bases and 3 bases, with 21 bases remaining between them. This CDR3 has 17 amino acids.

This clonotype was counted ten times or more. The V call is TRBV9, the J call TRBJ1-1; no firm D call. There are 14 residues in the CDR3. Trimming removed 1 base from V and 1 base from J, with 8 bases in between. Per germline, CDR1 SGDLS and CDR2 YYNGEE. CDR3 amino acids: CASSVLAENTEAFF. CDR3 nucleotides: TGTGCCAGCAGCGTACTAGCGGAGAACACTGAAGCTTTCTTT. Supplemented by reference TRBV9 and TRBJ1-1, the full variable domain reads DSGVTQTPKHLITATGQRVTLRCSPRSGDLSVYWYQQSLDQGLQFLIQYYNGEERAKGNILERFSAQQFPDLHSELNLSSLELGDSALYFCASSVLAENTEAFFGQGTRLTVV.

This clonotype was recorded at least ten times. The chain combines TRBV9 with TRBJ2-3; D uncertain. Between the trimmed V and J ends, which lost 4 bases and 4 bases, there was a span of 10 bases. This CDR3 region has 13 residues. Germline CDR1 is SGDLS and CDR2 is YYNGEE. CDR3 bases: TGTGCCAGCAGCCTAGGCCCCCCAGATACGCAGTATTTT. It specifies CASSLGPPDTQYF.